One sample yielded the 10 T cell receptor beta chains listed below, sequenced in a study of cytomegalovirus exposure and HLA in healthy donors. The PCR contained 60 Vbeta and 13 Jbeta primers. The method was immunoSEQ multiplex PCR; TCRdb's version includes in-frame clones alone and lacks a portion of them. The table lists 150,000 to 200,000 clones, with roughly 2% in the top ten. The specimen was PBMCs. The receptor set was obtained from a man under 40 in good health and CMV-seronegative.

The chain has TRBV28 and TRBJ1-1; TRBD1 matches at 8 bases. This CDR3 spans 14 amino acids. V dropped 5 bases and J dropped 6; count of bases not matched to a gene: 8. Germline-derived CDR1 and CDR2 are MDHEN and SYDVKM. In DNA, the CDR3 is TGTGCCAGCAGTCATCCGGACAGGGCCCCTGAAGCTTTCTTT. Its protein product is CASSHPDRAPEAFF.

The genes are TRBV18 and TRBJ2-5; possibly TRBD1 for D (6 bases). CDR1 is KGHSH and CDR2 is LQKENI in the germline V gene. Trimming removed 4 bases from V and 4 bases from J, with 13 bases in between. The CDR3 length is 14 residues. This CDR3 is CASSLRQDPETQYF. CDR3 coding DNA: TGTGCCAGCTCACTCCGACAGGACCCAGAGACCCAGTACTTC.

This rearrangement joins TRBV5-1 to TRBJ2-5, with a tentative D call TRBD1 (5 bases). The CDR3 covers 14 residues. The V end was cut by 0 bases, the J end by 6 bases, with 12 bases between. Germline CDR1 reads SGHRS; CDR2 reads YFSETQ. CDR3 protein: CASSLDTGSKTQYF. The CDR3 nucleotides are TGCGCCAGCAGCTTGGACACAGGTTCAAAGACCCAGTACTTC.

The chain has TRBV10-2 and TRBJ2-1; 8 bases are shared with TRBD2. Per the germline V gene, CDR1 is WSHSY and CDR2 is SAAADI. This CDR3 is built from 17 residues. With 2 bases clipped from V and 8 bases from J, the junction kept 14 bases outside the gene matches. CDR3 sequence (DNA): TGCGCCAGCAGTGAGCCCCCCGGGAACCTCGGGGGGGATGAGCAGTTCTTC. Translated, it gives CASSEPPGNLGGDEQFF.

This chain links TRBV29-1 with TRBJ2-7; 9 nucleotides agree with TRBD1. The CDR3 runs to 13 residues. Germline assignment: CDR1 SQVTM and CDR2 ANQGSEA. Unmatched junction bases numbered 3, after V lost 4 bases and J lost 2 bases. The CDR3 here is CSVGDRDPYEQYF. As DNA, the CDR3 is TGCAGCGTTGGGGACAGGGACCCCTACGAGCAGTACTTC.

The chain couples TRBV11-3 to TRBJ2-7; D possibly corresponds to TRBD2 (5 bases). The germline V gene has CDR1 SGHNT and CDR2 YENEEA. This CDR3 contains 15 residues. V was cut by 6 bases and J by 2 bases, with 17 bases left in between. The CDR3, as DNA: TGTGCCAGCAGTCCAGGCGGGTTTTACGCCTACGAGCAGTACTTC. Protein product: CASSPGGFYAYEQYF. The full variable domain, completed using reference TRBV11-3 and TRBJ2-7, is EAGVVQSPRYKIIEKKQPVAFWCNPISGHNTLYWYLQNLGQGPELLIRYENEEAVDDSQLPKDRFSAERLKGVDSTLKIQPAELGDSAVYLCASSPGGFYAYEQYFGPGTRLTVT.

This rearrangement joins TRBV5-1 to TRBJ2-5, with D unresolved. The J call could be wrong; TRBJ2-7 is a better fit for the DNA end. The germline V gene has CDR1 SGHRS and CDR2 YFSETQ. There are 13 residues in the CDR3. CDR3 region: CASSYRSDYEQYF. The CDR3 DNA sequence: TGCGCCAGCAGCTACAGATCTGACTACGAGCAGTACTTC.

This CDR3 is CASIPGTGGYEQYF. The CDR3 nucleotides read TGTGCCTCGATTCCCGGGACAGGGGGGTACGAGCAGTACTTC. This chain links TRBV10-3 with TRBJ2-7; 11 bases agree with TRBD1. The germline gives CDR1 ENHRY, CDR2 SYGVKD. V lost 11 bases to trimming and J lost 4 bases; unmatched junction nucleotides: 10. The CDR3 has 14 amino acids.

The chain is built from TRBV7-9 and TRBJ2-3; no clear D. The CDR3 has 12 amino acids. Trimming cost V 5 bases and J 5 bases, with 8 bases left between them. Germline assignment: CDR1 SEHNR and CDR2 FQNEAQ (reference sequence). Written as DNA, the CDR3 is TGTGCCAGCAGCCCAGAGCGAGATACGCAGTATTTT. Translating it yields CASSPERDTQYF.

V usage is TRBV11-1 and J usage is TRBJ1-2; D is uncertain. V lost 2 bases and J lost 4, with 8 bases in between. Germline-derived CDR1 and CDR2 are SGHAT and FQDESV (reference sequence). CDR3 size: 13 residues. In DNA, the CDR3 is TGTGCCAGCAGCTTATGGTCCAGCTATGGCTACACCTTC. It specifies CASSLWSSYGYTF.